This T cell receptor beta chain was captured by sequencing in a study of graft-versus-host responses after intestinal transplantation. Whole-study findings and limits: The recipient marrow held GvH clones, and some of them showed up first in ileum or blood.

Using immunoSEQ multiplex PCR, the repertoire was profiled, and TCRdb retains in-frame clones only, with some absent. There are fewer than 25,000 clones in the sample; around 81% occur only once, and 3% lies in the top ten. Processing released intraepithelial and lamina propria lymphocytes from the graft tissue. A remark on this clone: The target antigen is unknown.

Germline values: CDR1 SGHAT, CDR2 FQNNGV. This CDR3 spans 14 amino acids. J was trimmed by 3 bases and V by 5 bases; bases with no gene match: 7. J is TRBJ2-7 and V is TRBV11-2; 7 bases line up with TRBD1. The source material was ileum tissue, sampled 12 days after intestinal transplant. The receptor comes from a human patient who received an intestinal transplant, so some T cells may come from the graft donor. In DNA form, the CDR3 reads TGTGCCAGCAGCCTCGGGACAGCCCGCTACGAGCAGTACTTC. Its translation is CASSLGTARYEQYF.